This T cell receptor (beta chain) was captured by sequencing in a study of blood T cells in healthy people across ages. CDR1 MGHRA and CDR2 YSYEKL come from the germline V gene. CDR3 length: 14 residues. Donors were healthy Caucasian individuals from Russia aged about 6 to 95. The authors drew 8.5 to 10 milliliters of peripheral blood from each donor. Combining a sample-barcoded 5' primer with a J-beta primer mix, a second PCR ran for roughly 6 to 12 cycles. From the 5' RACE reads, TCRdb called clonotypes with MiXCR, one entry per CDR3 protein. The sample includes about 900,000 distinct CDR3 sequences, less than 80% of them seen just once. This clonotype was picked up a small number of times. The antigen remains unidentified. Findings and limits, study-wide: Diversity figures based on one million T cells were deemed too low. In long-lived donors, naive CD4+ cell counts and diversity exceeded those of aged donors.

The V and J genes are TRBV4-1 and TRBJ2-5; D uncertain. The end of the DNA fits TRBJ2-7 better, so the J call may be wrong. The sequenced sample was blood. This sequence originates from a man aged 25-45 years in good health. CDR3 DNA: TGCGCCAGCAGCCAAGTTGCCAACCTCTACGAGCAGTACTTC. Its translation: CASSQVANLYEQYF.